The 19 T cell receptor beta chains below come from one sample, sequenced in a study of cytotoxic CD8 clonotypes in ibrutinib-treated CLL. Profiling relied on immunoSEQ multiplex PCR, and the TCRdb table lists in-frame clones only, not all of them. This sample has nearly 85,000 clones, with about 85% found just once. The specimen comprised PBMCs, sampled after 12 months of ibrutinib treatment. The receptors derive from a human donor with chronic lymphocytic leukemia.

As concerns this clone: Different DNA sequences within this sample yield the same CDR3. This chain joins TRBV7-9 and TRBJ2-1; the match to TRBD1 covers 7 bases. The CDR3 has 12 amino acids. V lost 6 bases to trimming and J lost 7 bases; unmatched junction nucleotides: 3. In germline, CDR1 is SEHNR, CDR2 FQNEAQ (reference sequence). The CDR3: CASSSQGNEQFF. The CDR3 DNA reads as TGTGCCAGCAGTTCACAGGGGAATGAGCAGTTCTTC.

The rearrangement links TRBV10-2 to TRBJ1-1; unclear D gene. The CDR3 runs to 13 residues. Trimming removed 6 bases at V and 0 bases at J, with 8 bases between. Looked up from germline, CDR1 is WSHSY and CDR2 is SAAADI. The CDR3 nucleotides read TGCGCCAGCAGGCCGCCTATGAACACTGAAGCTTTCTTT. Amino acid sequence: CASRPPMNTEAFF.

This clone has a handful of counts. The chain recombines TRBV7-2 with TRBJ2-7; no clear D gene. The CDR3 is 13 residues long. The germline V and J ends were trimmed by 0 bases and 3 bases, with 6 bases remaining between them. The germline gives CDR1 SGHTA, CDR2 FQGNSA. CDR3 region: CASSLASSYEQYF. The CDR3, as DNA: TGTGCCAGCAGCTTAGCGTCCAGCTACGAGCAGTACTTC.

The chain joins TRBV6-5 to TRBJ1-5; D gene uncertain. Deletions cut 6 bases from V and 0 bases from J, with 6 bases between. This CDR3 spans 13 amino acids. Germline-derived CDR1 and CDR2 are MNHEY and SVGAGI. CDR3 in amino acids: CASRPYSNQPQHF. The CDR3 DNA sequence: TGTGCCAGCAGGCCATATAGCAATCAGCCCCAGCATTTT.

The CDR3 reads CASSQPGHGQYF. The DNA for the CDR3 is TGTGCCAGCAGCCAACCGGGACACGGACAGTACTTC. The chain combines TRBV28 with TRBJ2-5; D is possibly TRBD1 (6 bases). Per the germline V gene, CDR1 is MDHEN and CDR2 is SYDVKM. The CDR3 spans 12 residues. V was cut by 6 bases and J by 11 bases, with 16 bases left in between.

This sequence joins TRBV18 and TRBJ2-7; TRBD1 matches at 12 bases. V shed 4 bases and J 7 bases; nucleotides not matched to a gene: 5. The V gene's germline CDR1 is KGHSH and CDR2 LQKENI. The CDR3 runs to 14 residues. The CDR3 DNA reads TGTGCCAGCTCACAGGGACAGGGGGCGCGGGAGCAGTACTTC. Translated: CASSQGQGAREQYF. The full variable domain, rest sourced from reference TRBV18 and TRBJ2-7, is NAGVMQNPRHLVRRRGQEARLRCSPMKGHSHVYWYRQLPEEGLKFMVYLQKENIIDESGMPKERFSAEFPKEGPSILRIQQVVRGDSAAYFCASSQGQGAREQYFGPGTRLTVT.

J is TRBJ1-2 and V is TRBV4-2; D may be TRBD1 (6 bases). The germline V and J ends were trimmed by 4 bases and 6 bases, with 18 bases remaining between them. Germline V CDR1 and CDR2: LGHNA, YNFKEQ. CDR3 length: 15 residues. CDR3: CASSPYLGGQDGYTF. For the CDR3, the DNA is TGTGCCAGCAGCCCCTATCTCGGGGGCCAGGATGGCTACACCTTC.

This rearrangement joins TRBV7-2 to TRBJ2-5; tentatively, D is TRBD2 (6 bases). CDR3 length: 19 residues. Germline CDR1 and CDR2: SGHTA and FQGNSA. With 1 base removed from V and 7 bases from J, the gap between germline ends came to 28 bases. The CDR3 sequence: CASSLGRGGAIPNSGTQYF. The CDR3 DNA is TGTGCCAGCAGCTTAGGCCGAGGAGGGGCTATTCCGAATAGCGGGACCCAGTACTTC.

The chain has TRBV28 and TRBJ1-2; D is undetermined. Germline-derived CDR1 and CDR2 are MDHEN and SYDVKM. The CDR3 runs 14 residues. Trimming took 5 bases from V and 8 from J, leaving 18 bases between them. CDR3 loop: CASSPNPPGWGYTF. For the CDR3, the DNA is TGTGCCAGCAGTCCAAACCCACCGGGCTGGGGCTACACCTTC.

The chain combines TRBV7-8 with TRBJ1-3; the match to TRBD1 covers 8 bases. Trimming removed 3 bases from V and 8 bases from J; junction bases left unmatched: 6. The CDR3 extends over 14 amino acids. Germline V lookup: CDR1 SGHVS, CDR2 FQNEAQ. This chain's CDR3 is CASSLDRDVDTIYF. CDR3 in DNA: TGTGCCAGCAGCTTGGACAGGGATGTTGACACCATATATTTT.

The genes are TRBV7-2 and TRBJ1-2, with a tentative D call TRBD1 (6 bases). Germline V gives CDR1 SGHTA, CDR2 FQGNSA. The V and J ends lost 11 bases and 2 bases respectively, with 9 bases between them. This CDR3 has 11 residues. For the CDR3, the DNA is TGTGCCGGGGGGGCCAACTATGGCTACACCTTC. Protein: CAGGANYGYTF.

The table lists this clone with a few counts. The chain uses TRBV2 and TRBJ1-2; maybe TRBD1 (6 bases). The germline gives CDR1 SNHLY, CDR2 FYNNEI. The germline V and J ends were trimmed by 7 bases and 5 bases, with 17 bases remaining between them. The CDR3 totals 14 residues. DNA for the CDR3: TGTGCCAGCAAATCGGACAGAGACGGGTATGGCTACACCTTC. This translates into CASKSDRDGYGYTF.

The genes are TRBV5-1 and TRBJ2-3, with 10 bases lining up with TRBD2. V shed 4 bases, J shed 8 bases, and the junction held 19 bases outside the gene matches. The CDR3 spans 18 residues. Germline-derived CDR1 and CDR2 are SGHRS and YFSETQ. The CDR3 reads CASSLHRGLAGALTTQYF. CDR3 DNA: TGCGCCAGCAGCCTCCACCGGGGGCTAGCGGGAGCTTTAACTACGCAGTATTTT.

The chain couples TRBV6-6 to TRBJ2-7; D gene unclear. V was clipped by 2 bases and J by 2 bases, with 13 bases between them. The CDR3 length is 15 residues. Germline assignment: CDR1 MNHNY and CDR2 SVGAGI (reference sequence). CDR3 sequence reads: CASSYGQARAYEQYF. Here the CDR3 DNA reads TGTGCCAGCAGTTACGGCCAGGCTAGGGCCTACGAGCAGTACTTC.

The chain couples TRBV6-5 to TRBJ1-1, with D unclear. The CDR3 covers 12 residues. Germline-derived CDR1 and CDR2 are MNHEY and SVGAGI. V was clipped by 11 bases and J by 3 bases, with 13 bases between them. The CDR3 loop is CAPSGWDTEAFF. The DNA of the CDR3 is TGTGCCCCATCCGGGTGGGACACTGAAGCTTTCTTT.

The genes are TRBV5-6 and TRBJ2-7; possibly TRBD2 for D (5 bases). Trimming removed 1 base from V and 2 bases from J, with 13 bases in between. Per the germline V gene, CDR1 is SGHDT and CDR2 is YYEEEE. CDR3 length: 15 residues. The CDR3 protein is CASSLLASQTYEQYF. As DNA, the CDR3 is TGTGCCAGCAGCTTGCTGGCTAGCCAAACCTACGAGCAGTACTTC.

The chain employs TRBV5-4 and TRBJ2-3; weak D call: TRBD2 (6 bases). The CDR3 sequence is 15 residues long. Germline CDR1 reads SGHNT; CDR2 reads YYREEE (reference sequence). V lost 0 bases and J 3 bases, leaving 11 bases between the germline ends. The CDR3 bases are TGTGCCAGCAGCTTGGGGTGGGGAGGTACAGATACGCAGTATTTT. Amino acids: CASSLGWGGTDTQYF.

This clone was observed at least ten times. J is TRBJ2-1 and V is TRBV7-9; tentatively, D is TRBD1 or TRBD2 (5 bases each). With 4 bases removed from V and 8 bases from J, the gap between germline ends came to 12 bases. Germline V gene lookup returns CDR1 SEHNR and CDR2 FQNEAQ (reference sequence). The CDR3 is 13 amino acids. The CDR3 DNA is TGTGCCAGCAGCTCGAGGGGTCCGGATGAGCAGTTCTTC. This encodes CASSSRGPDEQFF.

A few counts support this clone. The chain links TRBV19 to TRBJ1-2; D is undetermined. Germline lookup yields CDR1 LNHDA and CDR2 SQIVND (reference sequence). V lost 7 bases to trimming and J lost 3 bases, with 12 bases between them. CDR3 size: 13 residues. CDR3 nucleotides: TGTGCCAGTAAACGCCTCATGGACTATGGCTACACCTTC. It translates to CASKRLMDYGYTF. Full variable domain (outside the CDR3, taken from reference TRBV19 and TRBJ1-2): DGGITQSPKYLFRKEGQNVTLSCEQNLNHDAMYWYRQDPGQGLRLIYYSQIVNDFQKGDIAEGYSVSREKKESFPLTVTSAQKNPTAFYLCASKRLMDYGYTFGSGTRLTVV.